This TCR beta chain was sequenced for a study of T cells in Graves' hyperthyroidism and ophthalmopathy (dated by TCRdb to about 2019). A note on the overall study: Peripheral blood samples were taken at the time of initial diagnosis, prior to any treatment. A discovery cohort of fewer than 110 patients, roughly 40 with Graves' ophthalmopathy and 57 with stable Graves' hyperthyroidism, was used to find distinguishing TCR V-J signatures. Prospective prediction of ophthalmopathy was tested in an independent validation cohort consisting of 18 to 20 hyperthyroidism patients and approximately 16 patients who later progressed to ophthalmopathy. The 100 or so discovery patients were randomly split 7:3 into training and test sets. The study also compared thyroid tissue and blood T-cell repertoires from several Graves' hyperthyroidism patients. Once sampling was done, hyperthyroidism patients were given methimazole at a starting dose of 30 mg daily, whereas ophthalmopathy patients were given high-dose intravenous methylprednisolone. According to the paper, TCR Vbeta CDR3 sequencing was carried out on 135 peripheral blood samples, which came from 40 to 45 ophthalmopathy, 70 to 80 hyperthyroidism and some 17 progressor patients. Here is what the overall study found, with its caveats: Blood samples also contained most of the expanded thyroid clonotypes (frequency above 0.001), which suggests that blood repertoires may reflect thyroid immune responses. Ophthalmopathy was separated from stable hyperthyroidism by a 13 V-J signature model, with 85% to 90% sensitivity and 81% to 83% specificity obtained in cross-validation and 80%/75% obtained in testing. In validation, progression to ophthalmopathy was predicted by the model with 70.59% sensitivity and nearly 75% specificity, a median of roughly 6.4 months before onset. Sample size was not statistically predetermined, and blinding of investigators to group allocation was not performed.

The TCR beta CDR3 regions were amplified from RNA transcripts. For the first round of RT-PCR on the TCR CDR3, the HTBI primer set was used together with the Qiagen OneStep RT-PCR kit. The libraries were constructed in a second round of multiplex PCR and then size-selected and purified. The libraries were sequenced on an Illumina HiSeq2000 using paired-end 100 bp reads. As for how the authors treated the data: SOAPnuke was used to process the raw data, throwing out any read that contained adapters or uncalled bases, had a mean Phred below 15, or lacked an exact constant-primer or identifier match. High-quality paired reads were merged with COPE v1.2.5, and unique nucleotide sequences were defined as clonotypes. MiTCR v1.1 was used to align clonotypes to the IMGT TRBV, TRBD and TRBJ reference segments. Analysis was restricted to V-J combinations with a frequency above 0.0001, which covered about 99% of repertoires. A TCS score was defined as the ratio of F50 (clonal expansion) to E x V (chaos), with BLOSUM62-based TCRdist applied between CDR3 peptides within each V-J. Welch's t-statistics and random forest reduced roughly 500 V-J features to 13, which were used in a naive Bayes classifier (R e1071). TCRdb trimmed public reads at Q25 via fastp, called clones via MiXCR and kept in-frame beta chains. CDR3 protein sequences are deduplicated, and each keeps its most common genes and DNA. The V and J calls were determined by TCRdb, not by the authors. Within this sample are 400,000 to 500,000 distinct CDR3 sequences, with about 15% of them counted one time only. The top ten clones comprise under 15% of the sample.

CDR1 MNHEY and CDR2 SMNVEV are derived from the germline V gene (reference sequence). The CDR3 measures 14 amino acids from cysteine to phenylalanine. Of the read, only the CDR3 DNA is kept; its 42 bases are in frame from base 1. Between the V and J ends, shortened by 5 bases and 8 bases respectively, the junction contains 15 bases. This clonotype has ten or more counts. The specificity of this receptor is unknown. No base-level quality is on record; no much larger clone is a single base apart. In the ophthalmopathy patients, disease was moderately to severely active, with a Clinical Activity Score of 3 or more, a NOSPECS grade of 4 or more, and a duration of less than 3 months. Patients with uncontrolled infections, other autoimmune diseases, pregnancy or lactation were excluded. Diagnoses relied on clinical symptoms, serum thyroxine and TRAb, thyroid ultrasound and orbital computed tomography. Ficoll-Paque density gradient centrifugation was used to isolate PBMCs from approximately 10 ml of fresh peripheral blood. Total RNA was extracted with Trizol reagent, and quality was checked on an Agilent 2100 Bioanalyzer.

This TCR was recovered from a man between 18 and 35 years old with Graves' ophthalmopathy. The material sequenced was blood. The rearrangement combines TRBV27 with TRBJ1-4; 5 matching bases give a weak D call of TRBD1. The DNA is TGTGCCAGCAGTCCCCGACAGAAAGGCGAAAAACTGTTTTTT. This gives the protein CASSPRQKGEKLFF.